This TCR beta chain was documented in a study of blood T cell repertoires in COVID-19. Study overall: The United States, Italy and Spain supplied acute and convalescent COVID-19 samples. Sources were T cells, B-cell-depleted T cells, or PBMCs; the material itself was cDNA or gDNA.

Original analysis: Estimates of nucleated cell counts were drawn from the amplification of reference gene primers. The data were produced by immunoSEQ multiplex PCR, yet TCRdb's version contains in-frame clones alone and is incomplete. V and J calls and clone size follow that table, whereas D and trimming were derived from the DNA. The profile shows some 97,000 clones, 91% of them singletons. The receptor was derived from a man aged 60 to 69 with acute or convalescent COVID-19. The sequenced sample consisted of peripheral blood.

The CDR3 DNA sequence: TGCGCCAGCAAAGGACAGGGGGTTAATGAGCAGTTCTTC. As protein: CASKGQGVNEQFF. The chain couples TRBV10-1 to TRBJ2-1; 10 bases map to TRBD1. CDR1 and CDR2 (germline): WNHNN, SYGVQD (reference sequence). V shed 7 bases and J 7 bases; nucleotides not matched to a gene: 4. This CDR3 is 13 amino acids long.